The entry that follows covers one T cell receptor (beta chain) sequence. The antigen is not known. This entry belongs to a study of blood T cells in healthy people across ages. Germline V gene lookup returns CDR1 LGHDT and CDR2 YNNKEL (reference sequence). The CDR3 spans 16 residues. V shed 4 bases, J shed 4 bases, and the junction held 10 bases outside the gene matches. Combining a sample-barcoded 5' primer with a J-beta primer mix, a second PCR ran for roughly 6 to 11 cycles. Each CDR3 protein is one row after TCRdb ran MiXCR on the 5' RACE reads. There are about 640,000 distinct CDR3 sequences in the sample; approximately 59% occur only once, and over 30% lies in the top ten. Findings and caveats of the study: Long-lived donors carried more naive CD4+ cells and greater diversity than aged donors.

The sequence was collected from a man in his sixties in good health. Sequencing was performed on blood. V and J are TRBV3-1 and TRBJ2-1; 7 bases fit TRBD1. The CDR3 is CASSPSGTVVYNEQFF. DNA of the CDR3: TGTGCCAGCAGCCCATCCGGGACAGTAGTTTACAATGAGCAGTTCTTC.